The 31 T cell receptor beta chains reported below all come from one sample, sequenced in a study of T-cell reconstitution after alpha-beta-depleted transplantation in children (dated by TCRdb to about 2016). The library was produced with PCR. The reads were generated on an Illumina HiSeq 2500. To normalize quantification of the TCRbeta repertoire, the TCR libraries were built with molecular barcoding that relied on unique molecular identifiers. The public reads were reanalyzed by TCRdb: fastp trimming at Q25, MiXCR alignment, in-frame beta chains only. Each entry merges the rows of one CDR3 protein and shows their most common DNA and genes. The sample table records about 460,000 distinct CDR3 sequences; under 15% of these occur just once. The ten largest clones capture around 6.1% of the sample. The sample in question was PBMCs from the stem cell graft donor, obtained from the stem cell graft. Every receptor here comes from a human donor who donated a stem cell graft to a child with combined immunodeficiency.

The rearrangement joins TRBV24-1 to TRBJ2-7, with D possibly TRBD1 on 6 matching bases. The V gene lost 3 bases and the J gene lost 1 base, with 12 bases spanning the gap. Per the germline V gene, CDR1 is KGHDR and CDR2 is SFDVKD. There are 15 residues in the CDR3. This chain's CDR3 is CATSDTGTPSYEQYF. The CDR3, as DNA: TGTGCCACCAGTGATACCGGGACACCATCCTACGAGCAGTACTTC.

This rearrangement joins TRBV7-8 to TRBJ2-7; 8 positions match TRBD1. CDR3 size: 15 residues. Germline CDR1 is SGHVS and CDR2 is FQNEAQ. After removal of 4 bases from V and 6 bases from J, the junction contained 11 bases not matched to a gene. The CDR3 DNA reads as TGTGCCAGCAGCTCGGGACAGGATTTTGAGGGCGAGCAGTACTTC. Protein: CASSSGQDFEGEQYF.

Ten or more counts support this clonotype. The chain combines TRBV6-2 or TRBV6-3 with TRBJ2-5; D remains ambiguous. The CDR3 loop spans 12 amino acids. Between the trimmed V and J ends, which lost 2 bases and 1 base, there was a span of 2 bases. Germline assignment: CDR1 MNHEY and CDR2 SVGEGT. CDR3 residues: CASSYLQETQYF. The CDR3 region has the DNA TGTGCCAGCAGTTACCTCCAAGAGACCCAGTACTTC.

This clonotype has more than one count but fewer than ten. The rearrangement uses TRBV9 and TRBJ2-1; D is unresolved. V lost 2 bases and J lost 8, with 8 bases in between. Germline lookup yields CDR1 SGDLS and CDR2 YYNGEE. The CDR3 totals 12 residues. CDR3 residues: CASSVMVDEQFF. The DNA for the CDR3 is TGTGCCAGCAGCGTCATGGTCGATGAGCAGTTCTTC.

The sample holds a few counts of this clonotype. CDR3 in DNA: TGTGCCAGCAGCATAGAGGGACAGTTCCTTCGCGAGCAGTACTTC. Its translation is CASSIEGQFLREQYF. The chain couples TRBV7-2 to TRBJ2-7; 7 bases fit TRBD1. The length of the CDR3 is 15 residues. The ends lost 5 bases at V and 6 bases at J; junction bases unmatched: 13. Per germline, CDR1 SGHTA and CDR2 FQGNSA.

DNA of the CDR3: TGTGCCAGCCAGCCGGGACTAGCGGGAGGCACCGGGGAGCTGTTTTTT. Amino acid sequence: CASQPGLAGGTGELFF. V gene TRBV12-3 or TRBV12-4 combines with J gene TRBJ2-2; 15 bases are a match to TRBD2. This CDR3 has 16 residues. After removal of 8 bases from V and 4 bases from J, the junction contained 5 bases not matched to a gene.

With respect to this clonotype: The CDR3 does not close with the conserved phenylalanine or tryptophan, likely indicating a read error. This chain's CDR3 is CASSVGGGDGYTV. DNA of the CDR3: TGTGCCAGCAGCGTGGGTGGCGGGGATGGCTACACCGTC. V gene TRBV12-3 or TRBV12-4 combines with J gene TRBJ1-2; unclear D gene. Trimming left V 6 bases short and J 6 bases short, with 14 bases between. The CDR3 length is 13 residues.

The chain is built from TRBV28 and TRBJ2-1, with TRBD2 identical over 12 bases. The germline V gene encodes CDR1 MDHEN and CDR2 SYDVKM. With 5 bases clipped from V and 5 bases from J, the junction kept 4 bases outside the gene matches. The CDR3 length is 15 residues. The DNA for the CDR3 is TGTGCCAGCAGTCCTTGGACTAGCGGGGACAATGAGCAGTTCTTC. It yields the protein CASSPWTSGDNEQFF.

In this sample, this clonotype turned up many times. DNA for the CDR3: TGCAGCGTTCGACAGACGAACACCGGGGAGCTGTTTTTT. This codes for CSVRQTNTGELFF. The chain carries TRBV29-1 and TRBJ2-2; TRBD1 is a possible D gene (5 bases). The V gene lost 5 bases and the J gene lost 0 bases, with 7 bases spanning the gap. The CDR3 is 13 amino acids. CDR1 and CDR2 from the germline V gene are SQVTM and ANQGSEA.

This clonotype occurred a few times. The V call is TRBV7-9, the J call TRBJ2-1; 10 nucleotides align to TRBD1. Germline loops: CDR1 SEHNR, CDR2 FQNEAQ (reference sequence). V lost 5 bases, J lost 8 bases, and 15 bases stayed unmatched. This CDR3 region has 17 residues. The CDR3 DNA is TGTGCCAGCAGCCCTACGAGCCGGGACAGGGGATTTTATGAGCAGTTCTTC. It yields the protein CASSPTSRDRGFYEQFF.

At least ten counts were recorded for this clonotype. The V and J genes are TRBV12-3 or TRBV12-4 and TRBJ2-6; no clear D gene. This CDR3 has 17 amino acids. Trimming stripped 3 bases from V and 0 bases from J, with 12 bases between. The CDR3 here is CASSFNTESSGANVLTF. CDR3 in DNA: TGTGCCAGCAGTTTTAACACGGAGAGCTCTGGGGCCAACGTCCTGACTTTC.

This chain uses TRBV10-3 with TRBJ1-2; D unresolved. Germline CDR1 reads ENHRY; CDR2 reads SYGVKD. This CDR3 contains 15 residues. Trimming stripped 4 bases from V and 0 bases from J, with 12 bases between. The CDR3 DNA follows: TGTGCCATCAGTGTTGAGCCAGGTACTAACTATGGCTACACCTTC. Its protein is CAISVEPGTNYGYTF.

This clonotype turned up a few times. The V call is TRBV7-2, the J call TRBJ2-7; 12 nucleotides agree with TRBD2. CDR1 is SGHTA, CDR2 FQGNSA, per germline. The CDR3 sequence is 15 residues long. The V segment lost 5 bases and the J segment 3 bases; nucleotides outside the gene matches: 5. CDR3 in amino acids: CASSRLAGEGYEQYF. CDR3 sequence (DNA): TGTGCCAGCAGCAGACTAGCGGGAGAGGGCTACGAGCAGTACTTC.

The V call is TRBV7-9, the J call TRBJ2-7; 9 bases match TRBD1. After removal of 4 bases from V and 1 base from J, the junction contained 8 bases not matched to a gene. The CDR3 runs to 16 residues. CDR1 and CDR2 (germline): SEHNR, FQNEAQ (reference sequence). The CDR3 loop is CASSSNTGTGSYEQYF. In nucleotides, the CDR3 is TGTGCCAGCAGCTCGAACACCGGGACAGGGTCCTACGAGCAGTACTTC. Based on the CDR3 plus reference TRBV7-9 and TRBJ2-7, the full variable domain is DTGVSQNPRHKITKRGQNVTFRCDPISEHNRLYWYRQTLGQGPEFLTYFQNEAQLEKSRLLSDRFSAERPKGSFSTLEIQRTEQGDSAMYLCASSSNTGTGSYEQYFGPGTRLTVT.

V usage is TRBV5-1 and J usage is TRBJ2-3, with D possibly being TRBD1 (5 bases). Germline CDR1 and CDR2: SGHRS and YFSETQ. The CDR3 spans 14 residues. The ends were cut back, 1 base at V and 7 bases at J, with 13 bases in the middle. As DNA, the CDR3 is TGCGCCAGCAGCTTGTACCCCAGGGAAAATACGCAGTATTTT. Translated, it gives CASSLYPRENTQYF. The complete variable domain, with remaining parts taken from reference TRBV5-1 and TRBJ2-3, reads KAGVTQTPRYLIKTRGQQVTLSCSPISGHRSVSWYQQTPGQGLQFLFEYFSETQRNKGNFPGRFSGRQFSNSRSEMNVSTLELGDSALYLCASSLYPRENTQYFGPGTRLTVL.

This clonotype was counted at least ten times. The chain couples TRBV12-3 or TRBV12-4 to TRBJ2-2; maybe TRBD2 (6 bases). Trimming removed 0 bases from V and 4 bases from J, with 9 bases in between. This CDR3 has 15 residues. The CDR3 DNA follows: TGTGCCAGCAGTTTAGCGGGGGGTGTCACCGGGGAGCTGTTTTTT. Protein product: CASSLAGGVTGELFF.

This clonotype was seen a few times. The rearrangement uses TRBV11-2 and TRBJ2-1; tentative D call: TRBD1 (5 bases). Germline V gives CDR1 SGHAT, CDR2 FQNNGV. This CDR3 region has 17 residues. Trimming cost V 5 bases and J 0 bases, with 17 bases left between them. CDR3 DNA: TGTGCCAGCAGCCCAAACAGGTTCCTCAGCTCCTACAATGAGCAGTTCTTC. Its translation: CASSPNRFLSSYNEQFF.

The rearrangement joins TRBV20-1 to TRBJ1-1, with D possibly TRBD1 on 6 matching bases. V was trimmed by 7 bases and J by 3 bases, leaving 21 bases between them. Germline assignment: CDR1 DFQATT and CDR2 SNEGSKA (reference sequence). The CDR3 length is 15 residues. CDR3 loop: CSVTLGARLDTEAFF. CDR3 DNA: TGCAGTGTCACTCTGGGGGCGCGCTTGGACACTGAAGCTTTCTTT.

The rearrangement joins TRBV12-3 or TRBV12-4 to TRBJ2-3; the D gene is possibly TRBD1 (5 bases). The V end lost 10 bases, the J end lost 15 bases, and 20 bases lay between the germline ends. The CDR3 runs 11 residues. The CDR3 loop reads CATSISNGHYF. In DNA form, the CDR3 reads TGTGCCACCTCGATTTCCAACGGACATTATTTT.

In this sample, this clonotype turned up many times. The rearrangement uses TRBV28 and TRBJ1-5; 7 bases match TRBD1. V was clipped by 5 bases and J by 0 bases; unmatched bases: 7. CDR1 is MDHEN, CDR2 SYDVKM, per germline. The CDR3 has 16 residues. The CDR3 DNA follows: TGTGCCAGCAGTACCATTAGACAGGGTAGCAATCAGCCCCAGCATTTT. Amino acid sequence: CASSTIRQGSNQPQHF.

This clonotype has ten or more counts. Here the CDR3 DNA reads TGTGCCAGCAGTTTGGCACAGGGGGGCAATCAGCCCCAGCATTTT. Its protein product is CASSLAQGGNQPQHF. The chain recombines TRBV6-5 with TRBJ1-5; 8 bases line up with TRBD1. The CDR3 totals 15 residues. Germline CDR1 MNHEY, CDR2 SVGAGI. The J segment lost 2 bases and the V segment lost 4 bases, leaving 4 bases of the junction unmatched.

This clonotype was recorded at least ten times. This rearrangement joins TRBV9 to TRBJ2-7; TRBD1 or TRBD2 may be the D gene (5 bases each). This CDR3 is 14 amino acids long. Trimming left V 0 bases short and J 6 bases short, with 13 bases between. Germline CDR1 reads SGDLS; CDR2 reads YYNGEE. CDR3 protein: CASSVGGVASEQYF. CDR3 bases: TGTGCCAGCAGCGTAGGAGGGGTAGCGTCCGAGCAGTACTTC.

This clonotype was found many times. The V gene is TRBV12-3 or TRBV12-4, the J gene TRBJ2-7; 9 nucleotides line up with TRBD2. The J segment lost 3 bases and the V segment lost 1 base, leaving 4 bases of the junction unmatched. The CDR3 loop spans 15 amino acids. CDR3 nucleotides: TGTGCCAGCAGTTTAGTGCGGGGGGGGCTCTACGAGCAGTACTTC. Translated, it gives CASSLVRGGLYEQYF.

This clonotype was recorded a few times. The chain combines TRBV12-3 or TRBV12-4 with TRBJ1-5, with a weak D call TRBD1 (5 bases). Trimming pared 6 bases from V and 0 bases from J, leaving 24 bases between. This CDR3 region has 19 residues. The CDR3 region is CASRPETTEPRDSNQPQHF. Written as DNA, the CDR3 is TGTGCCAGCAGACCGGAAACGACAGAGCCAAGAGATAGCAATCAGCCCCAGCATTTT.

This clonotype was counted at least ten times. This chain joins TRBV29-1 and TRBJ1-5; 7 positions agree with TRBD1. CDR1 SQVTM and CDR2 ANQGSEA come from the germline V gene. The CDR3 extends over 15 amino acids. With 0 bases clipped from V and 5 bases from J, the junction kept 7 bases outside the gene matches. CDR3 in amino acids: CSVEDYRGGYQPQHF. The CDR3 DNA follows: TGCAGCGTTGAAGATTATAGAGGGGGCTATCAGCCCCAGCATTTT.

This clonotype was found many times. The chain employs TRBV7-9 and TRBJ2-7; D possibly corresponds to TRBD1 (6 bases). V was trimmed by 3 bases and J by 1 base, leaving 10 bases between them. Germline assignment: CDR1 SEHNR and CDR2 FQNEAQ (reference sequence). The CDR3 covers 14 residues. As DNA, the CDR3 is TGTGCCAGCAGCTTTAGGACAGAGTCCTACGAGCAGTACTTC. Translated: CASSFRTESYEQYF.

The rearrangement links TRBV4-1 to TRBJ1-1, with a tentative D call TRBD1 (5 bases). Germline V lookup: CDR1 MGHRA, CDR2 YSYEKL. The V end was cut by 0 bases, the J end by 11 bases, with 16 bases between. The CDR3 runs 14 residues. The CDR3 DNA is TGCGCCAGCAGCCAAGATATTTTGGGAAAGGGGGCTTTCTTT. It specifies CASSQDILGKGAFF.

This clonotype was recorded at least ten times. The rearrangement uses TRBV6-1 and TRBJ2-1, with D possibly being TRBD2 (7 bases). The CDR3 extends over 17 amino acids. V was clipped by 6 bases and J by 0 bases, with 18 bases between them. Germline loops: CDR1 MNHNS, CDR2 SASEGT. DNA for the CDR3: TGTGCCAGCAGACAAGGGGGGGCTGGGGGCTCCTACAATGAGCAGTTCTTC. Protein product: CASRQGGAGGSYNEQFF.

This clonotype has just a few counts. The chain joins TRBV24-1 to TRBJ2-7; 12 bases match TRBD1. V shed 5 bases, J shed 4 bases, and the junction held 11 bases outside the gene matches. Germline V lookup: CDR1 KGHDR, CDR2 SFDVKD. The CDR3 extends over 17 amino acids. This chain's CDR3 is CATSGSSGTGGAYEQYF. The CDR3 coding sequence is TGTGCCACCAGTGGTAGCTCCGGGACAGGGGGCGCATACGAGCAGTACTTC.

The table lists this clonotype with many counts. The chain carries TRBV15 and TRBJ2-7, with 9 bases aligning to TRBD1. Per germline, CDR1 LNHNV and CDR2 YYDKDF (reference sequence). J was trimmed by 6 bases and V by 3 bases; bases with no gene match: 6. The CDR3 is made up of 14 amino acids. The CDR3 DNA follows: TGTGCCACCAGCAGCAAGGGGACAGGGTTCGAGCAGTACTTC. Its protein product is CATSSKGTGFEQYF. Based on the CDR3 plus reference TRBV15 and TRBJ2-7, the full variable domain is DAMVIQNPRYQVTQFGKPVTLSCSQTLNHNVMYWYQQKSSQAPKLLFHYYDKDFNNEADTPDNFQSRRPNTSFCFLDIRSPGLGDTAMYLCATSSKGTGFEQYFGPGTRLTVT.

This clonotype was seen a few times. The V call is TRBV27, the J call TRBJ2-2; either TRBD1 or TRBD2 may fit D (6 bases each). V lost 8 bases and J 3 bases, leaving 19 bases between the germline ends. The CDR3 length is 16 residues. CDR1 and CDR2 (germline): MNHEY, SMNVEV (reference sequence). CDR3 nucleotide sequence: TGTGCCAGCCTAGCCACGGGGGCGTCGGACACCGGGGAGCTGTTTTTT. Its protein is CASLATGASDTGELFF.